The rows below give T cell receptor beta chains drawn from one sample of a study of blood T cell repertoires in COVID-19. Some clones are missing from TCRdb's copy, which holds only in-frame ones; the method was immunoSEQ multiplex PCR. This table holds 200,000 to 250,000 clones, approximately 83% found once. The material sequenced was peripheral blood. The receptors stem from a woman aged 60-75 years with acute or convalescent COVID-19. The CDR3 runs from the conserved cysteine through the conserved F or W. Each record gives: CDR3 DNA, CDR3 protein, D gene, V gene, clone size, J gene. A D gene is named only where the DNA matches it firmly. Only some rows state a clone size, as once, few, many or a class for expanded clones.

TGTGCCAGCAGCTTAGCGCAGCGGCAGGGGCAAGGGACACCCCTCCACTTT,CASSLAQRQGQGTPLHF,-,TRBV7-8,-,TRBJ1-6
TGTGCCAGCTCCAACGGACAGGGACTTGAAGCTTTCTTT,CASSNGQGLEAFF,TRBD1,TRBV7-9,-,TRBJ1-1
TGTGCCAGCAGCGTAGATGGACAGGGGAACACCATATATTTT,CASSVDGQGNTIYF,TRBD1,TRBV9,-,TRBJ1-3
TGTGCCAGCAGGGGCCCTACATATGAGCAGTTCTTC,CASRGPTYEQFF,-,TRBV2,-,TRBJ2-1
TGTGCCAGCAGAATAGGACAGCCCAACACTGAAGCTTTCTTT,CASRIGQPNTEAFF,-,TRBV11-1,-,TRBJ1-1
TGTGCCAGCAGCTTTACAGGGTTAGCCAAAAACATTCAGTACTTC,CASSFTGLAKNIQYF,-,TRBV7-9,-,TRBJ2-4
TGTGCCAGCAGTAGCCTTAATGAGCAGTTCTTC,CASSSLNEQFF,-,TRBV2,-,TRBJ2-1
TGTGCCAGCAGTTTACGGGTAGACAGGGGCTGGGCCCCCGTCTTC,CASSLRVDRGWAPVF,TRBD1,TRBV27,-,TRBJ2-7
TGTGCCAGCAGCGTAGGGGGACAGCAAGAGACCCAGTACTTC,CASSVGGQQETQYF,TRBD1,TRBV9,-,TRBJ2-5
TGTGCCAGCAGCCTCGGAGGGGGTAGCGGGGGGTTGCATGAGCAGTTCTTC,CASSLGGGSGGLHEQFF,TRBD2,TRBV11-2,few,TRBJ2-1
TGTGCCAGCAGTCAGACTAGCGGGGGGGCCAGGGATACGCAGTATTTT,CASSQTSGGARDTQYF,TRBD2,TRBV3-1/TRBV3-2,-,TRBJ2-3
TGTGCCAGCAGCTCGGCCCGGGACACAATTGAAGCTTTCTTT,CASSSARDTIEAFF,-,TRBV7-2,-,TRBJ1-1
TGTGCCAGCACCCTTCACACCGGGGAGCTGTTTTTT,CASTLHTGELFF,-,TRBV2,-,TRBJ2-2
TGTGCCAGCAGCTTATCAGGGGAAGGCTACACCTTC,CASSLSGEGYTF,-,TRBV7-9,-,TRBJ1-2
TGCAGCGTTGTTTGGGGAGTGGAGCAGTACTTC,CSVVWGVEQYF,-,TRBV29-1,-,TRBJ2-7
TGCGCCAGCAGCCAAGATGAGGGAAACACTGAAGCTTTCTTT,CASSQDEGNTEAFF,-,TRBV4-3,-,TRBJ1-1
TGTGCCAGCAGCCAGGGAGCAGGCGGTGGGGGGACTGAAGCTTTCTTT,CASSQGAGGGGTEAFF,-,TRBV5-4,-,TRBJ1-1
TGTGCCAGCAGCCCCAGTCCCTCCACAGATACGCAGTATTTT,CASSPSPSTDTQYF,-,TRBV7-6,-,TRBJ2-3
TGTGCCAGCAGATCGACTAGCGGGGAAGAGACCCAGTACTTC,CASRSTSGEETQYF,TRBD2,TRBV3-1/TRBV3-2,-,TRBJ2-5
TGCAGCGTTACGACTGGAGCCAAAAACATTCAGTACTTC,CSVTTGAKNIQYF,-,TRBV29-1,-,TRBJ2-4
TGTGCCAGCAGTTACCAGGGGGCGAATTCACCCCTCCACTTT,CASSYQGANSPLHF,TRBD1,TRBV6-6,-,TRBJ1-6
TGTGCCAGCAGCCACGGGGCGGGGAATGAAAAACTGTTTTTT,CASSHGAGNEKLFF,-,TRBV4-2,-,TRBJ1-4
TGCGCCAGCAGCTTGACAAGCGGGCAAACCTACGAGCAGTACTTC,CASSLTSGQTYEQYF,-,TRBV5-1,-,TRBJ2-7
TGTGCCAGCAGAGAGACAGGGGGGAGTGAAAAACTGTTTTTT,CASRETGGSEKLFF,TRBD1,TRBV6-6,few,TRBJ1-4
TGTGCCAGCTCACCGGGGGACTATGGCTACACCTTC,CASSPGDYGYTF,-,TRBV6-5,-,TRBJ1-2
TGTGCCAGCAGCTTGTCTCCGGGGGGTTCCACCTACGAGCAGTACTTC,CASSLSPGGSTYEQYF,TRBD2,TRBV5-4,-,TRBJ2-7
TGTGCCAGCAGCGCTACTTCCGGCTATGGCTACACCTTC,CASSATSGYGYTF,-,TRBV9,-,TRBJ1-2
TGCGCCAGCAGCCACCTGACAGGGAATGGCTACACCTTC,CASSHLTGNGYTF,TRBD1,TRBV4-1,-,TRBJ1-2
TGTGCCAGCAGTGACAGGGTCGTGGAGACCCAGTACTTC,CASSDRVVETQYF,TRBD1,TRBV6-2/TRBV6-3,-,TRBJ2-5
TGTGCCAGCTCACTGACGGACAGGGGAGTCGGCTACACCTTC,CASSLTDRGVGYTF,TRBD1,TRBV18,-,TRBJ1-2
TGTGCCAGTAGTATTCAGGTTGTGGTGGACAGGGTTTTACCCCAGCATTTT,CASSIQVVVDRVLPQHF,TRBD1,TRBV19,-,TRBJ1-5
TGCGCCAGCAGCCTAGACAGGGGAACCTACGAGCAGTACTTC,CASSLDRGTYEQYF,TRBD1,TRBV4-3,-,TRBJ2-7
TGTGCCAGCAGCCCGGTGGGACAGCCCCCCTACGAGCAGTACTTC,CASSPVGQPPYEQYF,TRBD1,TRBV7-3,-,TRBJ2-7
TGCGCCAGCAGCCAAGATACTAGCGGGGGACGGTACAATGAGCAGTTCTTC,CASSQDTSGGRYNEQFF,TRBD2,TRBV4-1,-,TRBJ2-1
TGTGCCAGCAGTTATCTGAATGAGCAGTTCTTC,CASSYLNEQFF,-,TRBV6-2/TRBV6-3,-,TRBJ2-1
TGTGCCAGCAGTTTAGCTGGGAGCGGCGGCTACACCTTC,CASSLAGSGGYTF,-,TRBV12-3/TRBV12-4,-,TRBJ1-2
TGTGCCAGCAGCTTAGCGGAGACAGGGGGTTCCTATGGCTACACCTTC,CASSLAETGGSYGYTF,TRBD1,TRBV7-2,-,TRBJ1-2